A selection of T cell receptor beta chains follows, all from one sample in a study of control samples from healthy donors and cancer patients. Profiled with immunoSEQ multiplex PCR; TCRdb holds only in-frame clones, not every one. The sample carries some 67,000 clones, 87% recorded once. Sequenced sample: PBMCs. The receptor source for this set is a woman in her forties or fifties with head and neck cancer. Each CDR3 is given with its conserved first and last residue. The D gene is left open where the match is weak. The listing skips clone size in some rows; elsewhere it reads once, few, many or a size class.

>12|.|few|TRBJ1-5|TRBV20-1
TGCAGTGCGAGTGGGGGGGACCAGCCCCAGCATTTT
CSASGGDQPQHF
>11|.|.|TRBJ1-1|TRBV28
TGTGCCAGCAGTTGGGGGACTGAAGCTTTCTTT
CASSWGTEAFF
>12|.|few|TRBJ2-7|TRBV5-1
TGCGCCAGCAGCGTGGACGGCTACGAGCAGTACTTC
CASSVDGYEQYF
>18|TRBD2|.|TRBJ2-5|TRBV3-1/TRBV3-2
TGTGCCCGCAGCCCGGGACTAGCGGGGGGGGCCTCTGGGGAGACCCAGTACTTC
CARSPGLAGGASGETQYF
>14|TRBD1|once|TRBJ1-1|TRBV9
TGTGCCAGCAGCGTAATAGGGACAGGGGGGGTAGCTTTCTTT
CASSVIGTGGVAFF
>14|.|.|TRBJ2-7|TRBV27
TGTGCCAGCAGTTTCACTATTGACAGCTACGAGCAGTACTTC
CASSFTIDSYEQYF
>13|TRBD1|.|TRBJ1-5|TRBV12-3/TRBV12-4
TGTGCCAGCAGCCCAGGGGGCGGACAGCCCCAGCATTTT
CASSPGGGQPQHF
>14|.|.|TRBJ1-2|TRBV28
TGTGCCAGCAGTTTTGGTCGGCAGGGTAACGGCTACACCTTC
CASSFGRQGNGYTF
>14|.|.|TRBJ1-2|TRBV24-1
TGTGCCACCAGTTCGGGGGCGGCCTCCTATGGCTACACCTTC
CATSSGAASYGYTF
>14|.|.|TRBJ1-5|TRBV10-3
TGTGCCATCAGTTACAGGGTTGACAATCAGCCCCAGCATTTT
CAISYRVDNQPQHF
>17|.|.|TRBJ2-2|TRBV3-1/TRBV3-2
TGTGCCAGCAGCCGACGATCCGGGACGGGGTTCACCGGGGAGCTGTTTTTT
CASSRRSGTGFTGELFF
>14|TRBD2|.|TRBJ2-7|TRBV6-5
TGTGCCAGCAGAAGAACGGGGGGTGAGTACGAGCAGTACTTC
CASRRTGGEYEQYF
>15|TRBD1|.|TRBJ1-2|TRBV19
TGTGCCAGTAGTGTCGGGACAGGAGCTAACTATGGCTACACCTTC
CASSVGTGANYGYTF
>15|TRBD2|.|TRBJ2-3|TRBV28
TGTGCCAGCAGACGTAGCGGGGCCGACGAGGATACGCAGTATTTT
CASRRSGADEDTQYF
>17|TRBD2|.|TRBJ2-1|TRBV5-8
TGTGCCAGCAGCCTCTTCGGGCGGGGGGACTCCTACAATGAGCAGTTCTTC
CASSLFGRGDSYNEQFF
>16|TRBD1|.|TRBJ1-1|TRBV7-3
TGTGCCAGCAGCTCTTCCGGGACAGGGTTAAGAACTGAAGCTTTCTTT
CASSSSGTGLRTEAFF
>12|TRBD2|.|TRBJ2-1|TRBV12-3/TRBV12-4
TGTGCCAGCGGATTTAGCGGGGGTGAGCAGTTCTTC
CASGFSGGEQFF
>14|.|.|TRBJ1-6|TRBV27
TGTGCCAGCAGTTTATTTAGGTCCGATTCACCCCTCCACTTT
CASSLFRSDSPLHF
>15|TRBD1|once|TRBJ1-1|TRBV10-2
TGCGCCAGCAGTGAGATGGCCACCCAGGGGGCTGAAGCTTTCTTT
CASSEMATQGAEAFF
>14|.|.|TRBJ1-2|TRBV29-1
TGCAGCGTTGAGGAATGGCCGGACCAAGCTTTTAGGACCTTC
CSVEEWPDQAFRTF
>13|.|few|TRBJ2-7|TRBV19
TGTGCCAGTAGTCCTGACAGCTCCTACGAGCAGTACTTC
CASSPDSSYEQYF
>14|TRBD2|.|TRBJ2-5|TRBV10-3
TGTGCCATCAGCACTAGCGGGGGGGCCGGGACCCAGTACTTC
CAISTSGGAGTQYF
>15|TRBD1|.|TRBJ1-4|TRBV5-5
TGTGCCAGCAGCCCGGGGACAGGGGGCGGTGAAAAACTGTTTTTT
CASSPGTGGGEKLFF
>14|.|.|TRBJ2-3|TRBV5-1
TGCGCCAGCAGCTTCACGGGGCGCACAGATACGCAGTATTTT
CASSFTGRTDTQYF
>16|TRBD2|.|TRBJ2-3|TRBV27
TGTGCCAGCAGTTCGCTAGCGGGGTTGAGCACAGATACGCAGTATTTT
CASSSLAGLSTDTQYF
>11|TRBD2|.|TRBJ2-3|TRBV20-1
TGCAGTGCGAGAGGCGGGGGTGCGCAGTATTTT
CSARGGGAQYF
>15|TRBD1|.|TRBJ1-2|TRBV7-3
TGTGCCAGCAGCCCTTCAGGGGGAGAGGGCTATGGCTACACCTTC
CASSPSGGEGYGYTF
>13|TRBD1|.|TRBJ2-1|TRBV27
TGTGCCACGCGACAGGGGGGATACAATGAGCAGTTCTTC
CATRQGGYNEQFF
>16|TRBD2|.|TRBJ2-6|TRBV14
TGTGCCAGCAGCCGAAGAGCGGGGTCTGGGGCCAACGTCCTGACTTTC
CASSRRAGSGANVLTF
>12|.|.|TRBJ2-3|TRBV28
TGTGCCAGCAGTTTGACCAGAGATACGCAGTATTTT
CASSLTRDTQYF
>13|.|.|TRBJ2-3|TRBV2
TGTGCCAGCGGACAGAGATTCACAGATACGCAGTATTTT
CASGQRFTDTQYF
>15|TRBD2|once|TRBJ2-3|TRBV5-6
TGTGCCAGCAGCTCCTGGACTAGCGGGGGGGATACGCAGTATTTT
CASSSWTSGGDTQYF
>14|TRBD1|.|TRBJ2-5|TRBV28
TGTGCCAGCAGGCCTCAGGGGGTCTACAAGACCCAGTACTTC
CASRPQGVYKTQYF
>12|.|.|TRBJ1-1|TRBV19
TGTGCCAGTAGTCGGAGGGGGACTGAAGCTTTCTTT
CASSRRGTEAFF
>15|.|.|TRBJ1-2|TRBV10-3
TGTGCCATCAGTGAGTCTGATGGCCTGGGGTATGGCTACACCTTC
CAISESDGLGYGYTF
>15|TRBD1|.|TRBJ1-1|TRBV29-1
TGCAGCGTTCCAGCACCGATGACAGGGGGCACCAGAGCTTTCTTT
CSVPAPMTGGTRAFF
>12|.|.|TRBJ1-5|TRBV12-3/TRBV12-4
TGTGCCAGCACCAGGAGGGCCGAGCCCCAGCATTTT
CASTRRAEPQHF
>16|TRBD1|.|TRBJ2-1|TRBV5-4
TGTGCCAGCAGCCAACAGGGGTCCAACTCCTACAATGAGCAGTTCTTC
CASSQQGSNSYNEQFF
>14|TRBD1|once|TRBJ1-1|TRBV5-6
TGTGCCAGCAGCTACCAGAGCAGGGGGAGTGAAGCTTTCTTT
CASSYQSRGSEAFF
>13|.|few|TRBJ1-3|TRBV2
TGTGCCAGCAGTTTTGACAGTAGAAACACCATATATTTT
CASSFDSRNTIYF
>13|.|.|TRBJ2-7|TRBV20-1
TGCAGTGCTAGTAACAGGCAGCCCTACGAGCAGTACTTC
CSASNRQPYEQYF
>15|.|.|TRBJ2-1|TRBV11-3
TGTGCCAGCAGCAACAGGGGAGGGGACTACAATGAGCAGTTCTTC
CASSNRGGDYNEQFF
>16|.|.|TRBJ1-3|TRBV28
TGTGCCAGCACCAAACCCCGTGGGCCCACTGGAAACACCATATATTTT
CASTKPRGPTGNTIYF
>12|.|once|TRBJ1-2|TRBV29-1
TGCAGCGTTGTAGCAGGGCTCTATGGCTACACCTTC
CSVVAGLYGYTF
>13|TRBD1|.|TRBJ2-7|TRBV5-1
TGCGCCAGCAGCTCAGACAGGGGTAGCGAGCAGTACTTC
CASSSDRGSEQYF
>13|.|.|TRBJ1-4|TRBV19
TGTGCCACCGCAGGGGCCCCTAATGAAAAACTGTTTTTT
CATAGAPNEKLFF
>18|TRBD2|.|TRBJ2-1|TRBV7-2
TGTGCCAGCAGCCAACCTCGGGCGGGGGGCATCTCCTACAATGAGCAGTTCTTC
CASSQPRAGGISYNEQFF
>16|TRBD2|.|TRBJ2-5|TRBV5-6
TGTGCCAGCAGCTCTATAGCGGGGTTACCCCAAGAGACCCAGTACTTC
CASSSIAGLPQETQYF
>12|.|few|TRBJ2-4|TRBV18
TGTGCCAGCTCAGAGACAGAAAACATTCAGTACTTC
CASSETENIQYF
>15|.|.|TRBJ2-2|TRBV19
TGTGCCGCGAGCGACAGGAGGAGGAACACCGGGGAGCTGTTTTTT
CAASDRRRNTGELFF
>17|.|.|TRBJ1-3|TRBV30
TGTGCCTGGAGTCTGGGTTTGACACTAGACTCTGGAAACACCATATATTTT
CAWSLGLTLDSGNTIYF
>17|TRBD1|.|TRBJ2-2|TRBV24-1
TGTGCCACCAGTGATTCGAGACAGGGGGCCCGCACCGGGGAGCTGTTTTTT
CATSDSRQGARTGELFF